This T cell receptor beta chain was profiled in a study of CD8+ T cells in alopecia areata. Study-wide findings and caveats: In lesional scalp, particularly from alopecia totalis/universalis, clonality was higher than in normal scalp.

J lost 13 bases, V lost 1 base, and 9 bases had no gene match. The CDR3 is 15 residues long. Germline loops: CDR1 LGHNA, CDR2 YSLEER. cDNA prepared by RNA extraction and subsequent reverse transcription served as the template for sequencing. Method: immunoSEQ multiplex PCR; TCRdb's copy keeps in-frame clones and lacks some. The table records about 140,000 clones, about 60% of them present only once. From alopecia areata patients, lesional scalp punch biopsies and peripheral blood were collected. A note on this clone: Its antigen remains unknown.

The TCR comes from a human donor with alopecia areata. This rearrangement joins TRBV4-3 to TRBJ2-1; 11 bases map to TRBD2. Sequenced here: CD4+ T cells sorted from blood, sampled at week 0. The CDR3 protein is CASSQVVAGGLGQFF. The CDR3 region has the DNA TGCGCCAGCAGCCAAGTGGTAGCGGGGGGGCTAGGACAGTTCTTC.